Presented here are 27 T cell receptor beta chains from one specimen sequenced in a study of T cell responses to AZD1222 COVID-19 vaccine. The method was immunoSEQ multiplex PCR; TCRdb's version includes in-frame clones alone and lacks a portion of them. The table has around 140,000 clones, about 91% seen once. The specimen comprised peripheral blood, sampled on day 0 of AZD1222 vaccination. The receptors originated from an adult in good health.

V gene TRBV28 combines with J gene TRBJ2-3, with a weak D call TRBD2 (6 bases). V was cut by 2 bases and J by 2 bases, with 17 bases left in between. This CDR3 comprises 17 residues. Germline assignment: CDR1 MDHEN and CDR2 SYDVKM. The CDR3 protein is CASSLIPGRGDTDTQYF. The CDR3, as DNA: TGTGCCAGCAGTTTAATCCCCGGGCGGGGAGACACAGATACGCAGTATTTT.

This chain joins TRBV6-5 and TRBJ2-3; D is undetermined. The V gene's germline CDR1 is MNHEY and CDR2 SVGAGI. The CDR3 runs 13 residues. Trimming cost V 6 bases and J 2 bases, with 9 bases left between them. The CDR3 reads CASRPLYTDTQYF. CDR3 in DNA: TGTGCCAGCAGGCCACTTTACACAGATACGCAGTATTTT.

The chain has TRBV12-3 or TRBV12-4 and TRBJ2-5, with D perhaps matching TRBD2 (6 bases). The length of the CDR3 is 12 residues. Trimming took 5 bases from V and 13 from J, leaving 17 bases between them. The CDR3 protein is CASSLTSAPLYF. CDR3 nucleotide sequence: TGTGCCAGCAGTCTGACTAGTGCCCCCCTGTACTTC.

V is TRBV12-3 or TRBV12-4 and J is TRBJ1-3; D not certain. There are 13 residues in the CDR3. V gave up 6 bases and J gave up 0 bases, with 6 bases separating them. The CDR3 region has the DNA TGTGCCAGCAGACATAGCTCTGGAAACACCATATATTTT. This gives the protein CASRHSSGNTIYF.

The V gene is TRBV7-9, the J gene TRBJ1-2; D may be TRBD1 (5 bases). The V and J ends lost 1 base and 1 base respectively, with 10 bases between them. Germline V gives CDR1 SEHNR, CDR2 FQNEAQ (reference sequence). The CDR3 loop spans 15 amino acids. CDR3 sequence (DNA): TGTGCCAGCAGCTTAGGGTGGGGGGATAACTATGGCTACACCTTC. It yields the protein CASSLGWGDNYGYTF. The variable domain in full, with the rest retrieved from reference TRBV7-9 and TRBJ1-2, is DTGVSQNPRHKITKRGQNVTFRCDPISEHNRLYWYRQTLGQGPEFLTYFQNEAQLEKSRLLSDRFSAERPKGSFSTLEIQRTEQGDSAMYLCASSLGWGDNYGYTFGSGTRLTVV.

V usage is TRBV7-9 and J usage is TRBJ1-3, with D possibly being TRBD1 (5 bases). V was pared by 4 bases and J by 0 bases, with 16 bases between. Germline CDR1 reads SEHNR; CDR2 reads FQNEAQ (reference sequence). The CDR3 is 17 residues long. The CDR3 coding sequence is TGTGCCAGCAGCTCCGACAGCCCAACCTACTCTGGAAACACCATATATTTT. Residues: CASSSDSPTYSGNTIYF.

This chain joins TRBV30 and TRBJ1-5; D is perhaps TRBD1 (5 bases). This CDR3 has 14 amino acids. The V gene's germline CDR1 is GTSNPN and CDR2 SVGIG (reference sequence). With 1 base removed from V and 7 bases from J, the gap between germline ends came to 14 bases. The CDR3 sequence is CAWSAGTYMQPQHF. The CDR3 DNA reads as TGTGCCTGGAGTGCGGGGACCTATATGCAGCCCCAGCATTTT. The whole variable domain, remainder taken from reference TRBV30 and TRBJ1-5, is SQTIHQWPATLVQPVGSPLSLECTVEGTSNPNLYWYRQAAGRGLQLLFYSVGIGQISSEVPQNLSASRPQDRQFILSSKKLLLSDSGFYLCAWSAGTYMQPQHFGDGTRLSIL.

The chain joins TRBV28 to TRBJ2-7; tentative D call: TRBD2 (5 bases). The V and J ends lost 2 bases and 7 bases respectively, with 18 bases between them. Germline V gene lookup returns CDR1 MDHEN and CDR2 SYDVKM. The CDR3 is made up of 15 amino acids. The chain's CDR3 is CASSLPRVVGGEQYF. CDR3 coding DNA: TGTGCCAGCAGTTTACCGCGGGTGGTGGGTGGGGAGCAGTACTTC.

The CDR3 protein is CASSVHRETTNEKLFF. The CDR3 bases are TGTGCCAGCAGCGTCCACAGGGAAACCACTAATGAAAAACTGTTTTTT. The chain couples TRBV13 to TRBJ1-4; D may be TRBD1 (6 bases). Trimming took 5 bases from V and 2 from J, leaving 15 bases between them. The CDR3 runs 16 residues. The V gene's germline CDR1 is PRHDT and CDR2 FYEKMQ (reference sequence).

This chain links TRBV13 with TRBJ2-1, with D unclear. This CDR3 has 13 amino acids. Germline loops: CDR1 PRHDT, CDR2 FYEKMQ (reference sequence). V was clipped by 2 bases and J by 12 bases, with 14 bases between them. The DNA for the CDR3 is TGTGCCAGCAGCTTACGTGTTGGGGATGGGCAGTTCTTC. Translating gives CASSLRVGDGQFF.

J is TRBJ2-7 and V is TRBV9; 11 bases are a match to TRBD2. Germline CDR1 SGDLS, CDR2 YYNGEE. Trimming took 3 bases from V and 0 from J; bases not matched to a gene: 2. The CDR3 runs 15 residues. CDR3 in DNA: TGTGCCAGCAGCGGACTAGCGGGAAGCTCCTACGAGCAGTACTTC. This sequence encodes CASSGLAGSSYEQYF.

This clone was seen just once. The rearrangement uses TRBV4-3 and TRBJ1-4; no definite D call. The CDR3 extends over 13 amino acids. In germline, CDR1 is LGHNA, CDR2 YSLEER. The V end lost 0 bases, the J end lost 6 bases, and 5 bases lay between the germline ends. The CDR3: CASSQDTDEKLFF. CDR3 DNA: TGCGCCAGCAGCCAAGATACGGATGAAAAACTGTTTTTT.

This chain connects TRBV5-8 to TRBJ2-6; no definite D call. V lost 1 base to trimming and J lost 0 bases, with 11 bases between them. Germline V CDR1 and CDR2: SGHTS, YDEGEE. The CDR3 is 17 amino acids. The CDR3 here is CASSLRVVGSGANVLTF. CDR3 sequence (DNA): TGTGCCAGCAGCTTGAGGGTAGTTGGCTCTGGGGCCAACGTCCTGACTTTC.

The V call is TRBV9, the J call TRBJ2-2, with D uncertain. The CDR3 is 12 residues long. V dropped 0 bases and J dropped 7 bases, with 4 bases sitting between them. Germline V gene lookup returns CDR1 SGDLS and CDR2 YYNGEE. CDR3 coding DNA: TGTGCCAGCAGCGTAGTGGGCGGGGAGCTGTTTTTT. Protein: CASSVVGGELFF.

CDR3 nucleotides: TGTGCCAGCAGCTTAGGTACAGCTAATTCACCCCTCCACTTT. Encoded protein: CASSLGTANSPLHF. The chain couples TRBV7-2 to TRBJ1-6; D gene ambiguous. Germline values: CDR1 SGHTA, CDR2 FQGNSA. This CDR3 has 14 residues. V lost 1 base and J lost 6, with 7 bases in between.

This clone appeared a single time. The chain couples TRBV7-3 to TRBJ2-7, with 9 bases identical to TRBD2. The length of the CDR3 is 16 residues. In germline, CDR1 is SGHTA, CDR2 FQGTGA. Trimming at V came to 1 base and at J to 5 bases, leaving 9 bases not matched to a gene. This CDR3 is CASSLRGSGRGNEQYF. The CDR3 DNA sequence: TGTGCCAGCAGCTTAAGGGGTAGCGGGAGAGGAAACGAGCAGTACTTC.

The chain uses TRBV4-3 and TRBJ2-5; no reliable D call. Germline V gene lookup returns CDR1 LGHNA and CDR2 YSLEER. The CDR3 is 14 amino acids. The V and J ends lost 4 bases and 5 bases respectively, with 14 bases between them. CDR3: CASSPGLGFETQYF. CDR3 DNA sequence: TGCGCCAGCAGCCCAGGCTTGGGGTTTGAGACCCAGTACTTC.

V usage is TRBV9 and J usage is TRBJ2-1; D not resolved. The CDR3 totals 13 residues. Per the germline V gene, CDR1 is SGDLS and CDR2 is YYNGEE. Deletions cut 4 bases from V and 5 bases from J, with 10 bases between. CDR3 loop: CASSPHRHNEQFF. As DNA, the CDR3 is TGTGCCAGCAGCCCCCACCGACACAATGAGCAGTTCTTC.

J is TRBJ2-5 and V is TRBV5-4; the match to TRBD2 covers 11 bases. The CDR3 length is 16 residues. Germline loops: CDR1 SGHNT, CDR2 YYREEE (reference sequence). V was pared by 0 bases and J by 5 bases, with 6 bases of the junction left unmatched. In nucleotides, the CDR3 is TGTGCCAGCAGCTTGGAGACTAGCGGGGCGGGGGAGACCCAGTACTTC. Protein product: CASSLETSGAGETQYF.

J is TRBJ2-1 and V is TRBV19; the D call may be TRBD1 or TRBD2 (5 bases each). CDR1 is LNHDA, CDR2 SQIVND, per germline (reference sequence). Trimming removed 3 bases at V and 0 bases at J, with 12 bases between. This CDR3 region has 16 residues. CDR3 residues: CASSIEGKDSYNEQFF. For the CDR3, the DNA is TGTGCCAGTAGTATTGAGGGGAAAGACTCCTACAATGAGCAGTTCTTC.

This clone qualifies as medium-sized. This chain links TRBV6-1 with TRBJ1-1, with D unclear. Germline values: CDR1 MNHNS, CDR2 SASEGT. The length of the CDR3 is 12 residues. V gave up 5 bases and J gave up 5 bases, with 9 bases separating them. CDR3 loop: CASSYGETEAFF. The CDR3 DNA reads as TGTGCCAGCAGTTATGGTGAGACTGAAGCTTTCTTT.

As concerns this clone: An end of the junction differs from the germline gene, which may be a read error. The chain carries TRBV4-3 and TRBJ1-2; no clear D. The CDR3 is 12 residues long. Germline V gene lookup returns CDR1 LGHNA and CDR2 YSLEER. The chain's CDR3 is CASSQEGSPRSF. DNA for the CDR3: TGCGCCAGCAGCCAAGAAGGCTCTCCGCGTTCATTC.

The chain combines TRBV7-9 with TRBJ2-7, with TRBD2 matching over 7 bases. The J segment lost 1 base and the V segment lost 1 base, leaving 1 base of the junction unmatched. In germline, CDR1 is SEHNR, CDR2 FQNEAQ (reference sequence). The CDR3 spans 14 residues. The CDR3 nucleotides read TGTGCCAGCAGCTTAGAGCGGGGTTCCTACGAGCAGTACTTC. The encoded protein is CASSLERGSYEQYF.

In its sample, this clone was seen once. The V call is TRBV18, the J call TRBJ1-2; D remains ambiguous. The germline V and J ends were trimmed by 3 bases and 4 bases, with 12 bases remaining between them. This CDR3 spans 14 amino acids. Germline V gene data show CDR1 as KGHSH and CDR2 as LQKENI. The CDR3 sequence: CASSPSEGIYGYTF. Here the CDR3 DNA reads TGTGCCAGCTCACCGAGCGAAGGGATCTATGGCTACACCTTC. Complete variable domain (other parts from reference TRBV18 and TRBJ1-2): NAGVMQNPRHLVRRRGQEARLRCSPMKGHSHVYWYRQLPEEGLKFMVYLQKENIIDESGMPKERFSAEFPKEGPSILRIQQVVRGDSAAYFCASSPSEGIYGYTFGSGTRLTVV.

The chain uses TRBV4-2 and TRBJ1-2; D uncertain. Germline V gives CDR1 LGHNA, CDR2 YNFKEQ. This CDR3 has 15 residues. Trimming pared 1 base from V and 4 bases from J, leaving 13 bases between. CDR3 nucleotides: TGTGCCAGCAGCCAAGGTCTATCCCACATCTATGGCTACACCTTC. Residues: CASSQGLSHIYGYTF.

The chain recombines TRBV7-6 with TRBJ2-2; the D is unclear. Germline V gene sequence: CDR1 SGHVS, CDR2 FNYEAQ. Trimming took 0 bases from V and 6 from J, leaving 8 bases between them. The CDR3 spans 14 residues. The DNA for the CDR3 is TGTGCCAGCAGCTTAGCCCAAATCCCCGGGGAGCTGTTTTTT. It encodes CASSLAQIPGELFF.

The V and J genes are TRBV19 and TRBJ1-1; a weak D match, TRBD1 (6 bases). Trimming stripped 6 bases from V and 1 base from J, with 9 bases between. The CDR3 totals 13 residues. Per the germline V gene, CDR1 is LNHDA and CDR2 is SQIVND (reference sequence). This CDR3 reads CASRLQGNTEAFF. The CDR3 nucleotides are TGTGCCAGTAGACTACAGGGGAACACTGAAGCTTTCTTT.